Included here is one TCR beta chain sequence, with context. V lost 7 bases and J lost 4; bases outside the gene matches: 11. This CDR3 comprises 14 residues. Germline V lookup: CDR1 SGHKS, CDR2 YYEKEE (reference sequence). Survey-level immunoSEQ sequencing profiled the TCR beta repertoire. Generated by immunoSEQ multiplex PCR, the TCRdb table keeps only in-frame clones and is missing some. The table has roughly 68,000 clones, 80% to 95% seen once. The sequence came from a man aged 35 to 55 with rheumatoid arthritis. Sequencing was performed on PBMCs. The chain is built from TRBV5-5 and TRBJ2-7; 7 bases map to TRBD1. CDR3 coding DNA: TGTGCCAGCCGAGCCGGGACAGCGGAATACGAGCAGTACTTC. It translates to CASRAGTAEYEQYF.